The rows below give T cell receptor beta chains drawn from one sample of a study of human T cells and chemical hapten exposure. Each CDR3 protein is one row after TCRdb ran MiXCR on the RACE reads. The sample carries 130,000 or so distinct CDR3 sequences, about 8.2% recorded once. Specimen: whole blood. Receptor source: a male donor in good health. Some clones in this sample may be carry-over from other donors' samples. The CDR3 runs from the conserved cysteine through the conserved F or W. The D gene is left open where the match is weak. Rows may omit the clone size; those that give it use once, few, many or a size class.

j_gene: TRBJ1-5
abundance: few
d_gene: TRBD1
v_gene: TRBV20-1
CDR3nt: TGCAGTGCTAGACAGGGGGCTGAAAATCAGCCCCAGCATTTT
CDR3aa: CSARQGAENQPQHF

j_gene: TRBJ1-6
abundance: many
d_gene: TRBD1
v_gene: TRBV6-1
CDR3nt: TGTGCCAGCACGGGACAGGGGACGAATAATTCACCCCTCCACTTT
CDR3aa: CASTGQGTNNSPLHF

j_gene: TRBJ2-5
abundance: NA
d_gene: NA
v_gene: TRBV11-2
CDR3nt: TGTGCCAGCAGCTTAGCGGGAACAGGGCGCCGGGCCCAGTACTTC
CDR3aa: CASSLAGTGRRAQYF

j_gene: TRBJ2-3
abundance: few
d_gene: NA
v_gene: TRBV6-2/TRBV6-3
CDR3nt: TGTGCCAGCAGTTACGTGCCCGAGGGGATCACAGATACGCAGTATTTT
CDR3aa: CASSYVPEGITDTQYF

j_gene: TRBJ2-1
abundance: many
d_gene: TRBD1
v_gene: TRBV4-2
CDR3nt: TGTGCCAGCAGCCACACCGGACAGGGGGGCAATGAGCAGTTCTTC
CDR3aa: CASSHTGQGGNEQFF

j_gene: TRBJ2-1
abundance: NA
d_gene: NA
v_gene: TRBV4-1
CDR3nt: TGCGCCAGCAGCCAAGATCGGACTGCCGTTCGGGAGCAGTTCTTC
CDR3aa: CASSQDRTAVREQFF

j_gene: TRBJ1-2
abundance: many
d_gene: NA
v_gene: TRBV20-1
CDR3nt: TGCAGTGTTAGACGACAGGATTATGGCTACACCTTC
CDR3aa: CSVRRQDYGYTF

j_gene: TRBJ2-2
abundance: NA
d_gene: NA
v_gene: TRBV7-3
CDR3nt: TGTGCCAGCAGCTTAACTGGGATAACGAACACCGGGGAGCTGTTTTTT
CDR3aa: CASSLTGITNTGELFF

j_gene: TRBJ2-1
abundance: NA
d_gene: TRBD2
v_gene: TRBV5-4
CDR3nt: TGTGCCAGCAGCTTGGGTTTCGCTAGCGGGAGGGCCGGTTTCTACAATGAGCAGTTCTTC
CDR3aa: CASSLGFASGRAGFYNEQFF

j_gene: TRBJ1-1
abundance: many
d_gene: TRBD1
v_gene: TRBV6-1
CDR3nt: TGTGCCAGCGTGGGGACAGGACGGGGCCCAGGCACTGAAGCTTTCTTT
CDR3aa: CASVGTGRGPGTEAFF

j_gene: TRBJ2-2
abundance: few
d_gene: TRBD1
v_gene: TRBV4-3
CDR3nt: TGCGCCAGCAGCCAAGATGGGACAGGGGACACCGGGGAGCTGTTTTTT
CDR3aa: CASSQDGTGDTGELFF

j_gene: TRBJ2-7
abundance: NA
d_gene: TRBD1
v_gene: TRBV9
CDR3nt: TGTGCCAGCAGCGCTTCCGGGACAGGTTCCTACGAGCAGTACTTC
CDR3aa: CASSASGTGSYEQYF

j_gene: TRBJ2-7
abundance: NA
d_gene: TRBD1
v_gene: TRBV29-1
CDR3nt: TGCAGCGTTGAAGCCCCGGGACAGAGCTTATACGAGCAGTACTTC
CDR3aa: CSVEAPGQSLYEQYF

j_gene: TRBJ2-7
abundance: few
d_gene: NA
v_gene: TRBV5-4
CDR3nt: TGTGCCAGCAGCTTGGGGGACCCCCAAAGCTACGAGCAGTACTTC
CDR3aa: CASSLGDPQSYEQYF

j_gene: TRBJ2-1
abundance: NA
d_gene: TRBD2
v_gene: TRBV6-5
CDR3nt: TGTGCCAGCAGTTCCCCGGGACTAGCGGGGGTAGATGAGCAGTTCTTC
CDR3aa: CASSSPGLAGVDEQFF

j_gene: TRBJ2-7
abundance: NA
d_gene: TRBD1
v_gene: TRBV7-9
CDR3nt: TGTGCCAGCAGCTTACCCCCGGCACAGGGGGCATACGAGCAGTACTTC
CDR3aa: CASSLPPAQGAYEQYF

j_gene: TRBJ2-1
abundance: many
d_gene: NA
v_gene: TRBV6-5
CDR3nt: TGTGCCAGCACTCCAGGGGCCTTCTACAATGAGCAGTTCTTC
CDR3aa: CASTPGAFYNEQFF

j_gene: TRBJ2-1
abundance: many
d_gene: NA
v_gene: TRBV3-1
CDR3nt: TGTGCCAGCAGCCCCCCGGGTCACTACTCCTACAATGAGCAGTTCTTC
CDR3aa: CASSPPGHYSYNEQFF

j_gene: TRBJ2-7
abundance: NA
d_gene: TRBD1
v_gene: TRBV11-2
CDR3nt: TGTGCCAGCAGCGAGGACAGGGGTGAGACCTACGAGCAGTACTTC
CDR3aa: CASSEDRGETYEQYF

j_gene: TRBJ2-2
abundance: many
d_gene: NA
v_gene: TRBV6-6
CDR3nt: TGTGCCAGCAGGCACAGAGCCGGGGAGCTGTTTTTT
CDR3aa: CASRHRAGELFF

j_gene: TRBJ1-5
abundance: many
d_gene: NA
v_gene: TRBV4-1
CDR3nt: TGCGCCAGCAGCCAAGTTCAGGTGGGCAATCAGCCCCAGCATTTT
CDR3aa: CASSQVQVGNQPQHF

j_gene: TRBJ1-1
abundance: NA
d_gene: NA
v_gene: TRBV6-1
CDR3nt: TGTGCCAGCAGTGCCACTCCAGGACAAACGAACACTGAAGCTTTCTTT
CDR3aa: CASSATPGQTNTEAFF

j_gene: TRBJ1-1
abundance: few
d_gene: NA
v_gene: TRBV9
CDR3nt: TGTGCCAGCAGCTCTACTCGACAGGCCATGAACACTGAAGCTTTCTTT
CDR3aa: CASSSTRQAMNTEAFF

j_gene: TRBJ2-5
abundance: few
d_gene: NA
v_gene: TRBV5-8
CDR3nt: TGTGCCAGCAGCTTGAATGGGGTTTTAGGGACCCAGTACTTC
CDR3aa: CASSLNGVLGTQYF

j_gene: TRBJ1-6
abundance: NA
d_gene: NA
v_gene: TRBV13
CDR3nt: TGTGCCAGCAGCTTAGTCTATTCACCCCTCCACTTT
CDR3aa: CASSLVYSPLHF

j_gene: TRBJ1-4
abundance: few
d_gene: NA
v_gene: TRBV6-2/TRBV6-3
CDR3nt: TGTGCCAGCAGGCGTGGTGGGACGCAAAATGAAAAACTGTTTTTT
CDR3aa: CASRRGGTQNEKLFF

j_gene: TRBJ1-1
abundance: few
d_gene: NA
v_gene: TRBV6-4
CDR3nt: TGTGCCAGCAGTGACGGGGAGAACACTGAAGCTTTCTTT
CDR3aa: CASSDGENTEAFF

j_gene: TRBJ2-1
abundance: NA
d_gene: NA
v_gene: TRBV5-1
CDR3nt: TGCACCAGCAGCCCGGGTCTCAAGTTTAAGGGTGAGCAGTTCTTC
CDR3aa: CTSSPGLKFKGEQFF

j_gene: TRBJ2-2
abundance: NA
d_gene: TRBD2
v_gene: TRBV7-9
CDR3nt: TGTGCCAGCAGACTCCTGGGACTAGCGGCCGGGGAGCTGTTTTTT
CDR3aa: CASRLLGLAAGELFF

j_gene: TRBJ2-1
abundance: few
d_gene: TRBD2
v_gene: TRBV20-1
CDR3nt: TGCAGTGCTAGTCGCACTAGCGGGAACAATGAGCAGTTCTTC
CDR3aa: CSASRTSGNNEQFF

j_gene: TRBJ1-3
abundance: many
d_gene: NA
v_gene: TRBV3-1
CDR3nt: TGTGCCAGCAGCCAAGGTGCCGATAGCTCTGGAAACACCATATATTTT
CDR3aa: CASSQGADSSGNTIYF

j_gene: TRBJ2-2
abundance: NA
d_gene: TRBD1
v_gene: TRBV12-3/TRBV12-4
CDR3nt: TGTGCCAGCAGGCAGGGGGCGGCCGGGGAGCTGTTTTTT
CDR3aa: CASRQGAAGELFF

j_gene: TRBJ1-1
abundance: many
d_gene: NA
v_gene: TRBV5-1
CDR3nt: TGCGCCAGCAGCTTGAGTAGGGTTGACACTGAAGCTTTCTTT
CDR3aa: CASSLSRVDTEAFF